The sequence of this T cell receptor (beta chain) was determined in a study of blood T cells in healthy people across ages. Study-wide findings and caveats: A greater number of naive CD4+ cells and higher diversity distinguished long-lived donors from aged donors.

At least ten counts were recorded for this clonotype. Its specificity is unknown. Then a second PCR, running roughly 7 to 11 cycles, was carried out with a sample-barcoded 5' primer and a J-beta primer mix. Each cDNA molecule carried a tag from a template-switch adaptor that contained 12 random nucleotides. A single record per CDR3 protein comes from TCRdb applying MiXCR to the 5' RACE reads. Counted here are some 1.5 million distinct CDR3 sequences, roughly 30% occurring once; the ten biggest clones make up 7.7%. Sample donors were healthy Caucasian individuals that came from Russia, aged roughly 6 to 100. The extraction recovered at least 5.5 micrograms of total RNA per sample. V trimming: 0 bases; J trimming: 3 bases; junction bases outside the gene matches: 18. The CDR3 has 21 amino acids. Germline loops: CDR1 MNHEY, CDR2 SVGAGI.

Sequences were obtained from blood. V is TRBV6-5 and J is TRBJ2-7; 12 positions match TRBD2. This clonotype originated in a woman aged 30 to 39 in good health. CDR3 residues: CASSYSKFRGPLAGGFYEQYF. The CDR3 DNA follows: TGTGCCAGCAGTTACTCGAAATTCCGTGGGCCACTAGCGGGAGGATTCTACGAGCAGTACTTC.